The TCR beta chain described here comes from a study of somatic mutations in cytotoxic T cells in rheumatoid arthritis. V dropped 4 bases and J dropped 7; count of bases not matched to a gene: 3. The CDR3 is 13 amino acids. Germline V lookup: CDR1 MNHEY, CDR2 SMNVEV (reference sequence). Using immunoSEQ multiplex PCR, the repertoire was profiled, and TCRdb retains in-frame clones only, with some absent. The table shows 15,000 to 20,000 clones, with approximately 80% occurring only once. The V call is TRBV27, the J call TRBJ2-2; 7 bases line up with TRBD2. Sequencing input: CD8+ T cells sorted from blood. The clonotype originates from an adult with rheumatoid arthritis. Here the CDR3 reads CASSWGGNGELFF. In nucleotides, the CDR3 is TGTGCCAGCAGTTGGGGGGGGAACGGGGAGCTGTTTTTT.